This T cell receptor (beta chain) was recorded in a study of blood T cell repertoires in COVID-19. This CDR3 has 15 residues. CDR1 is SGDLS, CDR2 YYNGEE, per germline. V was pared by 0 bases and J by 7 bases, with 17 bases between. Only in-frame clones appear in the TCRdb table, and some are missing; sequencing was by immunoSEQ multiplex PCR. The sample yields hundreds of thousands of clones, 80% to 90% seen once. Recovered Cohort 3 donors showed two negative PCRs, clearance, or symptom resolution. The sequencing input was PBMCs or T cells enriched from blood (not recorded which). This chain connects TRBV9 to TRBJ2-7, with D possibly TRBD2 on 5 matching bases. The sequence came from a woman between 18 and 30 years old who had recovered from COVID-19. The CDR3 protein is CASSVEAVVAREQYF. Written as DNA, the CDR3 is TGTGCCAGCAGCGTAGAAGCTGTGGTAGCGAGAGAGCAGTACTTC.